What follows is one T cell receptor (beta chain) and its context. Clones were sequenced by immunoSEQ multiplex PCR, and TCRdb holds only the in-frame ones, with some missing. The table lists over 20,000 clones, just under 75% of them singletons. This specimen belongs to a study of chemoradiotherapy in HPV16-positive cancers. Per germline, CDR1 SNHLY and CDR2 FYNNEI. There are 13 residues in the CDR3. V was pared by 7 bases and J by 2 bases, with 11 bases between. The sample was collected from a patient who underwent chemoradiotherapy. The chain links TRBV2 to TRBJ2-5; perhaps TRBD2 as D (6 bases). The TCR was taken from a human donor with HPV-associated anogenital cancer. The CDR3 here is CASTTGTQETQYF. The DNA for the CDR3 is TGTGCCAGCACTACCGGGACTCAAGAGACCCAGTACTTC.